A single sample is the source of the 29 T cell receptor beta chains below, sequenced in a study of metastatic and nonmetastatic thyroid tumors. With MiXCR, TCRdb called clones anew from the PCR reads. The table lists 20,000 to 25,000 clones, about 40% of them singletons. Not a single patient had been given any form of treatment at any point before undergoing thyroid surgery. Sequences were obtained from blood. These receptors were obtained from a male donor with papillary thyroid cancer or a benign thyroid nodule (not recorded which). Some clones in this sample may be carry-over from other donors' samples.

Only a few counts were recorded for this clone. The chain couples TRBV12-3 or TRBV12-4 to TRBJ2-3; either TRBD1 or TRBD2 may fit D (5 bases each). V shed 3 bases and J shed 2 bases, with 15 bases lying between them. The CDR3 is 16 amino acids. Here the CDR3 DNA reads TGTGCCAGCAGTTTGGGCCGGGGCAGGACCACAGATACGCAGTATTTT. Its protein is CASSLGRGRTTDTQYF.

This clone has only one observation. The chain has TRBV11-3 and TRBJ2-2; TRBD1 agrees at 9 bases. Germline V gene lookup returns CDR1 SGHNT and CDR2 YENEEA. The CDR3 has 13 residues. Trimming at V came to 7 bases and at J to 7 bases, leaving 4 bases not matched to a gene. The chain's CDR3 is CASMDRGGGELFF. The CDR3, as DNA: TGTGCCAGCATGGACAGGGGTGGCGGGGAGCTGTTTTTT. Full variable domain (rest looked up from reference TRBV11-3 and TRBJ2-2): EAGVVQSPRYKIIEKKQPVAFWCNPISGHNTLYWYLQNLGQGPELLIRYENEEAVDDSQLPKDRFSAERLKGVDSTLKIQPAELGDSAVYLCASMDRGGGELFFGEGSRLTVL.

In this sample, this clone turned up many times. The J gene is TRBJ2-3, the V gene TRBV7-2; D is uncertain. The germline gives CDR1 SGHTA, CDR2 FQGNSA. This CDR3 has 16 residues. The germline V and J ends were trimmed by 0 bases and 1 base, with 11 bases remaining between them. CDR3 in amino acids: CASSLARVPGTDTQYF. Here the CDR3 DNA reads TGTGCCAGCAGCTTAGCCCGAGTTCCGGGCACAGATACGCAGTATTTT.

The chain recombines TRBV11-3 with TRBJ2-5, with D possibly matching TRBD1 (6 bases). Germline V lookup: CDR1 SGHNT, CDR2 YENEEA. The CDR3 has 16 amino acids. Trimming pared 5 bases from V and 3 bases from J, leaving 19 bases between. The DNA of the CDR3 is TGTGCCAGCAGCCCACGAAACAGGGTTTTGGAAGAGACCCAGTACTTC. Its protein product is CASSPRNRVLEETQYF.

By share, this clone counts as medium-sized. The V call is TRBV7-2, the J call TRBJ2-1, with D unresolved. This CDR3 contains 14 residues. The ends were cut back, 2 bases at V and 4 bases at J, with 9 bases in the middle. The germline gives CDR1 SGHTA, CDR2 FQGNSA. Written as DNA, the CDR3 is TGTGCCAGCAGCTTATTTGGCGGATACAATGAGCAGTTCTTC. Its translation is CASSLFGGYNEQFF. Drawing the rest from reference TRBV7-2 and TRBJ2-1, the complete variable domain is GAGVSQSPSNKVTEKGKDVELRCDPISGHTALYWYRQSLGQGLEFLIYFQGNSAPDKSGLPSDRFSAERTGGSVSTLTIQRTQQEDSAVYLCASSLFGGYNEQFFGPGTRLTVL.

CDR3 sequence reads: CASSILAYEQYF. CDR3 coding DNA: TGTGCCAGCAGTATACTAGCCTACGAGCAGTACTTC. The chain combines TRBV28 with TRBJ2-7, with a weak D call TRBD2 (5 bases). This CDR3 is 12 amino acids long. V lost 5 bases and J 2 bases, leaving 7 bases between the germline ends. From germline, CDR1 is MDHEN and CDR2 SYDVKM.

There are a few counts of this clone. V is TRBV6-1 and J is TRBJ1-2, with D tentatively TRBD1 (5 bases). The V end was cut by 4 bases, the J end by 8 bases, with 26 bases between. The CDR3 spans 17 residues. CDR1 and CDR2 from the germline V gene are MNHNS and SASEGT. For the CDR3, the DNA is TGTGCCAGCAGTGTTATGAGGGGACTCGAGTACGGTCTGGGCTACACCTTC. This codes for CASSVMRGLEYGLGYTF.

Written as DNA, the CDR3 is TGTGCCAGCGAGCAGAACACCGGGGAGCTGTTTTTT. Translated: CASEQNTGELFF. V gene TRBV6-1 combines with J gene TRBJ2-2; no reliable D call. The CDR3 consists of 12 residues. CDR1 and CDR2 (germline): MNHNS, SASEGT. Trimming took 8 bases from V and 1 from J, leaving 5 bases between them.

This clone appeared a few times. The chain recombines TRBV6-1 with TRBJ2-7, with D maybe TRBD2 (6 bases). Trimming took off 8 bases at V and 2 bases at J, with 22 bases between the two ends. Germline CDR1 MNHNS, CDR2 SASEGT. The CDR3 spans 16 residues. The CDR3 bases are TGTGCCAGCGCATCCCTCCGCGGGACTCGAGCCTACGAGCAGTACTTC. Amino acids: CASASLRGTRAYEQYF.

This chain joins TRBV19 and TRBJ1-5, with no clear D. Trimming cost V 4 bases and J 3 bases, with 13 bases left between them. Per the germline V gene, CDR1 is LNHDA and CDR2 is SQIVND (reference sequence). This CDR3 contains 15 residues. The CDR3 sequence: CASSKKALNNQPQHF. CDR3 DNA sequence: TGTGCCAGTAGTAAGAAGGCACTGAACAATCAGCCCCAGCATTTT. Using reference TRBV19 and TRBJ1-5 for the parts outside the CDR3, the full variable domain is DGGITQSPKYLFRKEGQNVTLSCEQNLNHDAMYWYRQDPGQGLRLIYYSQIVNDFQKGDIAEGYSVSREKKESFPLTVTSAQKNPTAFYLCASSKKALNNQPQHFGDGTRLSIL.

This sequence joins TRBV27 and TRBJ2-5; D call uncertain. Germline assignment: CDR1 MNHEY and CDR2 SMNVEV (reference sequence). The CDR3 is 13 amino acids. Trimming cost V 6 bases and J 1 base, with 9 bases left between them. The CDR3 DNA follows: TGTGCCAGCAGCCCTCCCGGCCAAGAGACCCAGTACTTC. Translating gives CASSPPGQETQYF.

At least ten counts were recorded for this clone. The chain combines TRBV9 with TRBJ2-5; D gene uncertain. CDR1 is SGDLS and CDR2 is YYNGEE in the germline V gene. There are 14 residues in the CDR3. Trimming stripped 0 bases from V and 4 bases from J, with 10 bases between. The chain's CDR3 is CASSVAVVGETQYF. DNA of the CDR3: TGTGCCAGCAGCGTAGCTGTGGTGGGAGAGACCCAGTACTTC.

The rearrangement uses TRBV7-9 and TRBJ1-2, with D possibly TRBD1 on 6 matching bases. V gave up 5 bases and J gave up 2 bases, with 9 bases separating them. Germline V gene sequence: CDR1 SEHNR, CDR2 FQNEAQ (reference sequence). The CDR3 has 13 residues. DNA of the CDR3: TGTGCCAGCAGCGAAACAGGGAACTATGGCTACACCTTC. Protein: CASSETGNYGYTF.

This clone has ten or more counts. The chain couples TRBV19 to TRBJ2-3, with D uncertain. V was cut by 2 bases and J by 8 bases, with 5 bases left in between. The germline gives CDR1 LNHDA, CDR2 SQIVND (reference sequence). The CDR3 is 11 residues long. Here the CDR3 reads CASSIRGTQYF. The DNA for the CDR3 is TGTGCCAGTAGTATACGTGGTACGCAGTATTTT.

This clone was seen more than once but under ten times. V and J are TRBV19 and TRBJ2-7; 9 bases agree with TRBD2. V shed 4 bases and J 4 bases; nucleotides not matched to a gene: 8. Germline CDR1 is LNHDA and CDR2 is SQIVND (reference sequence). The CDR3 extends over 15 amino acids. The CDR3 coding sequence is TGTGCCAGTAGTACTCATAGCGGGAGTTTATACGAGCAGTACTTC. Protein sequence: CASSTHSGSLYEQYF.

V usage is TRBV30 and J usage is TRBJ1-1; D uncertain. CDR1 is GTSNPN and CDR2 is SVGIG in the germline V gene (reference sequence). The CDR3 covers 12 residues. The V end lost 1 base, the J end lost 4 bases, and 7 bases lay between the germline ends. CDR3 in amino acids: CAWSAGGTEAFF. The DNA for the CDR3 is TGTGCCTGGAGTGCTGGTGGCACTGAAGCTTTCTTT.

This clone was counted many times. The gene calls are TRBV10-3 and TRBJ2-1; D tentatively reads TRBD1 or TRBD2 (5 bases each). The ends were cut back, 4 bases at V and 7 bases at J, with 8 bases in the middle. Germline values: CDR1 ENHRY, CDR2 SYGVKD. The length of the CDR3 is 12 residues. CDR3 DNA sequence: TGTGCCATCAGTGTCGAGGGGAATGAGCAGTTCTTC. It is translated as CAISVEGNEQFF.

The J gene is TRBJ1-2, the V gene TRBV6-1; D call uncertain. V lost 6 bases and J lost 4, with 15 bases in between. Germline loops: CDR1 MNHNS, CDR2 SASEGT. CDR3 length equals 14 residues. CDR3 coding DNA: TGTGCCAGCAGCCCGATGCCGGCGTCCTATGGCTACACCTTC. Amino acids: CASSPMPASYGYTF.

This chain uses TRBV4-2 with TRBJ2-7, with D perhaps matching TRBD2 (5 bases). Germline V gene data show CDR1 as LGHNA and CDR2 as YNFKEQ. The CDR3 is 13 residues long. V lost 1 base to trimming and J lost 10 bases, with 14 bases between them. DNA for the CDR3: TGTGCCAGCAGCCAAGCCCCCCTAGCTGTTCAGTACTTC. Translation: CASSQAPLAVQYF.

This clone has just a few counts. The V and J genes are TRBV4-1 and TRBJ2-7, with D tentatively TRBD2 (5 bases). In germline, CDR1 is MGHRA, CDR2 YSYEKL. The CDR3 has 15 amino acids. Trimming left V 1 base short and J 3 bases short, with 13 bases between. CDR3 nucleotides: TGCGCCAGCAGCCAAGCCGGTCTGGGAGACTACGAGCAGTACTTC. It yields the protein CASSQAGLGDYEQYF.

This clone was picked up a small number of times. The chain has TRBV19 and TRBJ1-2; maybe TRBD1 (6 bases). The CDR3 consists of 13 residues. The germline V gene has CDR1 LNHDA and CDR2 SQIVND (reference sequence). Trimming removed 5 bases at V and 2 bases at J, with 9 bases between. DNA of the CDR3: TGTGCCAGTAGTTCAGGACAGAACTATGGCTACACCTTC. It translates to CASSSGQNYGYTF.

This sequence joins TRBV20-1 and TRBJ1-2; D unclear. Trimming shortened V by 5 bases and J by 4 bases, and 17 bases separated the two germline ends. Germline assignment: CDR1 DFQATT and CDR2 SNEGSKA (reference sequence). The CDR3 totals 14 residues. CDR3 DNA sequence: TGCAGTGCTCCGCTGGGCGGCAACACCTATGGCTACACCTTC. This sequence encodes CSAPLGGNTYGYTF.

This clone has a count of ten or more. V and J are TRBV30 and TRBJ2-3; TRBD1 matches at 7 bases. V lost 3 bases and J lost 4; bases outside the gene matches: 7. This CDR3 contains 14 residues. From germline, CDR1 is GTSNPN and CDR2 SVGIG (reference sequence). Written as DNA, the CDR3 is TGTGCCTGGAGAGGGGGCCAGGTCGCAGATACGCAGTATTTT. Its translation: CAWRGGQVADTQYF.

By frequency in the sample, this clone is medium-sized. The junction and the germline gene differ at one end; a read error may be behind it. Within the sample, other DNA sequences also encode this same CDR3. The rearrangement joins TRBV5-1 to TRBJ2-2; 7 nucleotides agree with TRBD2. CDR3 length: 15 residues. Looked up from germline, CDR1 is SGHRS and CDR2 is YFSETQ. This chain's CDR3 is CASSSTSWNTGELFF. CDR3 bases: TGCGCCAGCAGCTCGACTAGCTGGAACACCGGAGAGCTGTTTTTT.

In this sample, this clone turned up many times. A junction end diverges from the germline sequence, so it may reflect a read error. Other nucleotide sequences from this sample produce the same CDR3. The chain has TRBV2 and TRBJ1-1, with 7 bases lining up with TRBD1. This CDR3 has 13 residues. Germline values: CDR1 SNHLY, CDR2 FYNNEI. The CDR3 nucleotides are TGCGCCAGCAGGAGGGACAGTCAGGGAGAGGCTTTCTTT. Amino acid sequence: CASRRDSQGEAFF.

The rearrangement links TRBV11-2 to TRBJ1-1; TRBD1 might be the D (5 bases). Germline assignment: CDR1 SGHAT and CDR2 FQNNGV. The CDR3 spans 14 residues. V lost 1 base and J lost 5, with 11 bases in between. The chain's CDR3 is CASSLVFPGTEAFF. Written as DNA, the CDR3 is TGTGCCAGCAGCTTAGTTTTTCCAGGGACTGAAGCTTTCTTT.

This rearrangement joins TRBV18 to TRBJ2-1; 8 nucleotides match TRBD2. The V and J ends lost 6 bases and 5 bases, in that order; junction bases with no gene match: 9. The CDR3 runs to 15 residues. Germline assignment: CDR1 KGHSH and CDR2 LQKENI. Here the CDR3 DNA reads TGTGCCAGCTCCGCTGGGGGACTAGGGGACAATGAGCAGTTCTTC. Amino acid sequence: CASSAGGLGDNEQFF.

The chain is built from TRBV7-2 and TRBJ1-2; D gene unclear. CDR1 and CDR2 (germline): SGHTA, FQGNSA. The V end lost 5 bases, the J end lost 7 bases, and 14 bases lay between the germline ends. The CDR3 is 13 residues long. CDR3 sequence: CASSLQWGGGYTF. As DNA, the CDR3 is TGTGCCAGCAGCCTCCAGTGGGGAGGTGGCTACACCTTC.

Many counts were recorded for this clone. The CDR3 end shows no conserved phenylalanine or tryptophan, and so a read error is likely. In DNA form, the CDR3 reads TGCGCCAGCAGCTTGGTCCCAGCGGAATCCTACAATGAGCAGTTCGTC. It encodes CASSLVPAESYNEQFV. This chain joins TRBV5-1 and TRBJ2-1, with D perhaps TRBD2 (5 bases). Germline-derived CDR1 and CDR2 are SGHRS and YFSETQ. V shed 0 bases and J shed 1 base, with 11 bases lying between them. CDR3 length: 16 amino acids.